One TCR beta chain is described in this entry. This record belongs to a study of blood T cell repertoires in COVID-19. Turning to the study itself: Sites across the United States, Italy and Spain contributed samples from acute and convalescent COVID-19.

Germline assignment: CDR1 MDHEN and CDR2 SYDVKM. The V and J ends lost 4 bases and 7 bases, in that order; junction bases with no gene match: 6. CDR3 length: 15 amino acids. The authors' processing: By means of reference gene primer amplification, nucleated cell counts were estimated. The table came from immunoSEQ multiplex PCR; TCRdb's copy has only in-frame clones and leaves some out. V and J calls and clone size come straight from that table; D and trimming were deduced from the DNA. The sample comprises 250,000 to 350,000 clones, 80% to 90% of which are singletons, and approximately 4% rests with the top ten. Assignments of participants to cohorts depended upon their own reported clinical history.

The source material was PBMCs or T cells enriched from blood (not recorded which). V gene TRBV28 combines with J gene TRBJ1-6, with TRBD1 identical over 8 bases. The receptor's source is a woman aged 25-40 years who had recovered from COVID-19. CDR3 nucleotide sequence: TGTGCCAGCAGTTATGGGACAGGTTACAATTCACCCCTCCACTTT. Translated, it gives CASSYGTGYNSPLHF.